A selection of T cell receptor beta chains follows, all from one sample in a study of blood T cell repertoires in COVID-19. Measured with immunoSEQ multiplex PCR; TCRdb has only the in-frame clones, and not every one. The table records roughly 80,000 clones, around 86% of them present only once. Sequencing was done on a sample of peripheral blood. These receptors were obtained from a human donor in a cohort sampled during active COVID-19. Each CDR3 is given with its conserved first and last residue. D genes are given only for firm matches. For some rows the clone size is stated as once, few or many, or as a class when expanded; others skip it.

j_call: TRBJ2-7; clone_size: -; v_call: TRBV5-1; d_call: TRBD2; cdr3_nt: TGCGCCAGCAGCTTGGTTCTAGCGGGGGACGAGCAGTACTTC; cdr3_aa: CASSLVLAGDEQYF
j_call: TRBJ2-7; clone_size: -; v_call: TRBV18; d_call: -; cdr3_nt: TGTGCCAGCTCACCGCAAAGCCGGGACGAGCAGTACTTC; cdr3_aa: CASSPQSRDEQYF
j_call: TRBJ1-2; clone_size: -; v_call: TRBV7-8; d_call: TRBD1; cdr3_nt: TGTGCCAGCAGCCTGGGGACAGGGGGCGGTGGCTATGGCTACACCTTC; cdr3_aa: CASSLGTGGGGYGYTF
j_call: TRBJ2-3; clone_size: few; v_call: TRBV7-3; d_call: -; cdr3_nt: TGTGCCAGCAGCTTAGGAGGGGGCAGAGATACGCAGTATTTT; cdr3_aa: CASSLGGGRDTQYF
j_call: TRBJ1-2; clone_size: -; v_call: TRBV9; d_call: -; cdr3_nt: TGTGCCAGCAGCGTAGCCCCCGGGGTTAACTATGGCTACACCTTC; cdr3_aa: CASSVAPGVNYGYTF
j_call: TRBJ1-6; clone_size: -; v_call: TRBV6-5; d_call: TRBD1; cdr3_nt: TGTGCCAGCAAACGACAGGGGAATTCACCCCTCCACTTT; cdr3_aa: CASKRQGNSPLHF
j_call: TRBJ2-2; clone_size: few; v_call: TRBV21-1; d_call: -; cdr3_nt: TGTGCCAGCAGCTCCCTAGGAAGACTAGCGGGGGGTAATGCCGGGGAGCTGTTTTTT; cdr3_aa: CASSSLGRLAGGNAGELFF
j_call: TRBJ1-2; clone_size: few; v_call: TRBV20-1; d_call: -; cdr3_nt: TGCAGTGCTAGAGCCTCCGGGGGCTACACCTTC; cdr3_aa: CSARASGGYTF
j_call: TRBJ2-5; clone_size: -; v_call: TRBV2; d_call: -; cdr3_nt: TGTGCCAGCAGTAATCGGACGGAGGGGATCCAGTACTTC; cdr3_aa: CASSNRTEGIQYF
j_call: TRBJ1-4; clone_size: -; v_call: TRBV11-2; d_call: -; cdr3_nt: TGTGCCAGCAGCCCCAACCCAGGGGCTAATGAAAAACTGTTTTTT; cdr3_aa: CASSPNPGANEKLFF
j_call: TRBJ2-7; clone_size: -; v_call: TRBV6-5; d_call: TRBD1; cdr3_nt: TGTGCCAGCATCCGGACAGGGGGCCTTTACGAGCAGTACTTC; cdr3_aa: CASIRTGGLYEQYF
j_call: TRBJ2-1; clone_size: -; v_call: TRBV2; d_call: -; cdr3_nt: TGTGCCAGCAGACTGACACTCTCCTACAATGAGCAGTTCTTC; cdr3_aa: CASRLTLSYNEQFF
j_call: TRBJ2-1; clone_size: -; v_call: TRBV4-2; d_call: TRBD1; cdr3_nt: TGTGCCAGCAGCCAAGGAGGGGGCCCTTCTGAGCAGTTCTTC; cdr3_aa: CASSQGGGPSEQFF
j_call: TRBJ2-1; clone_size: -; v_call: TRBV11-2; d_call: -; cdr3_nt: TGTGCCAGCAGCTCGGAGGGGGGACAGTTCTTGGTGCAGTTCTTC; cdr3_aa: CASSSEGGQFLVQFF
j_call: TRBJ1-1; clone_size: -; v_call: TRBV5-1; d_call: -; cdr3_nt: TGCGCCAGCAGCTTGGTGCCAGGGGCGAACACTGAAGCTTTCTTT; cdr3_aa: CASSLVPGANTEAFF
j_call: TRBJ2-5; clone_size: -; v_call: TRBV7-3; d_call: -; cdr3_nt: TGTGCCAGCAGCTTAAGAGAGGTCCAGGGGACGGTTGTTGAGACCCAGTACTTC; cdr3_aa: CASSLREVQGTVVETQYF
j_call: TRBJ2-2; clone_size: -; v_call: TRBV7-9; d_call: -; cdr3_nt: TGTGCCAGCAGCCCCCTAGGCCCCGCTACTTCCACCGGGGAGCTGTTTTTT; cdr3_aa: CASSPLGPATSTGELFF
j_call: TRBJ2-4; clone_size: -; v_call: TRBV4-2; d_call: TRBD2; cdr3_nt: TGTGCCAGCAGCCAAGAGGCAGCGGGGGGGCGCATTCAGTACTTC; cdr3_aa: CASSQEAAGGRIQYF
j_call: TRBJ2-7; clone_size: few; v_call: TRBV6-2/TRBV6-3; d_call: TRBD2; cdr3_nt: TGTGCCAGCAGTTGGACTAGATTGGAGCAGTACTTC; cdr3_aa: CASSWTRLEQYF
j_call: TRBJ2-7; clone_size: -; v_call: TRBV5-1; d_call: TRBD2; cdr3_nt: TGCGCCAGCAGCCTCGGGACTAGCGGATCCTACGAGCAGTACTTC; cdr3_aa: CASSLGTSGSYEQYF
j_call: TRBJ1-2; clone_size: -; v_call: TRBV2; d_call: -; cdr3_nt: TGTGCCAGCAGCATCCAGGGGATTAACTATGGCTACACCTTC; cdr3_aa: CASSIQGINYGYTF
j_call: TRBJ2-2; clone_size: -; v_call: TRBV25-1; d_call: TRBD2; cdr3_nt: TGTGCCAGCAGTGAATTTAGCGGGGGCCCCTCGGTCGGGGAGCTGTTTTTT; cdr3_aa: CASSEFSGGPSVGELFF
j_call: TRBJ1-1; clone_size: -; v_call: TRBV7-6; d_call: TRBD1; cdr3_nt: TGTGCCAGCAGAGAGGGACAGGCGGACACTGAAGCTTTCTTT; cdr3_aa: CASREGQADTEAFF
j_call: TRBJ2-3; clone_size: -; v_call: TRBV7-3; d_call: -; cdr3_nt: TGTGCCAGCAGCTGGCAGGGTTCGGATACGCAGTATTTT; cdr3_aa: CASSWQGSDTQYF
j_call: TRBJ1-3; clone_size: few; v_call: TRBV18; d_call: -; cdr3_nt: TGTGCCAGCTCACCGGGGTCAGGGGACGGAAACACCATATATTTT; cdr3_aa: CASSPGSGDGNTIYF
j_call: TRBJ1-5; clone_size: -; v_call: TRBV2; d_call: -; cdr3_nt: TGTGCCAGCAGTGTTATGGGTCTTAATTGGAGGCGAGATCGCAATCAGCCCCAGCATTTT; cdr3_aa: CASSVMGLNWRRDRNQPQHF
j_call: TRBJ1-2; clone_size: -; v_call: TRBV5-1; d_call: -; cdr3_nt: TGCGCCAGCAGCTTTGAGGCTCGTCGCAACCGGGAGAAAAGTTATGGCTACACCTTC; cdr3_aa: CASSFEARRNREKSYGYTF
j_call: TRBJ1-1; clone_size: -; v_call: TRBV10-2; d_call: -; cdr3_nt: TGCGCCAGCAGTAGCGCTGGCGCAGAGAGTGGCTTCTTT; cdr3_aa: CASSSAGAESGFF
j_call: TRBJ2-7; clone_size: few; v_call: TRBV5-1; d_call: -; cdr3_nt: TGCGCCAGCAGCTTGCAGCAGGGCGACGAGCAGTACTTC; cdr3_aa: CASSLQQGDEQYF
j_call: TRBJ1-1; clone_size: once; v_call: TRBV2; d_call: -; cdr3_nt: TGTGCCAGCAGTGCGGGGGAGAACACTGAAGCTTTCTTT; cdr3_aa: CASSAGENTEAFF
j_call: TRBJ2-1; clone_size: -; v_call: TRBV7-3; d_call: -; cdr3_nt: TGTGCCAGCAGCTTTGGGCAGGGCCTCAATGAGCAGTTCTTC; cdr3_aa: CASSFGQGLNEQFF